The 21 T cell receptor beta chains below were found in one sample sequenced in a study of blood T cell repertoires in COVID-19. Measured with immunoSEQ multiplex PCR; TCRdb has only the in-frame clones, and not every one. The sample has about 250,000 clones; 70% to 90% are singletons. The sequenced material came from PBMCs or T cells enriched from blood (not recorded which). Every receptor here comes from a woman under 40 who had recovered from COVID-19.

The genes are TRBV7-9 and TRBJ2-1; 8 bases agree with TRBD2. Germline values: CDR1 SEHNR, CDR2 FQNEAQ (reference sequence). The CDR3 has 14 residues. V shed 5 bases, J shed 6 bases, and the junction held 6 bases outside the gene matches. CDR3 sequence reads: CASSVPGLVNEQFF. CDR3 coding DNA: TGTGCCAGCAGCGTGCCGGGACTAGTCAATGAGCAGTTCTTC.

CDR3 protein: CSASPPQGKYEQYF. Here the CDR3 DNA reads TGCAGTGCTAGTCCCCCCCAGGGGAAGTACGAGCAGTACTTC. This sequence joins TRBV20-1 and TRBJ2-7, with D maybe TRBD1 (6 bases). The CDR3 covers 14 residues. Trimming took 3 bases from V and 4 from J, leaving 16 bases between them. Germline V lookup: CDR1 DFQATT, CDR2 SNEGSKA (reference sequence).

The CDR3: CASSTYTGTGPYEQYF. The CDR3 nucleotides read TGTGCCAGCAGTACATATACCGGGACAGGGCCCTACGAGCAGTACTTC. The chain joins TRBV21-1 to TRBJ2-7; the table's TRBD1 call for D was not verified on the DNA. TRBV21-1 corresponds to a pseudogene. The CDR3 loop spans 16 amino acids.

The chain links TRBV3-1 (or the pseudogene TRBV3-2) to TRBJ2-5, with TRBD1 matching 7 bases. V lost 4 bases and J lost 2; bases outside the gene matches: 1. This CDR3 contains 13 residues. Germline-derived CDR1 and CDR2 are LGHDT and YNNKEL (reference sequence). The CDR3 region is CASSPGQQETQYF. DNA of the CDR3: TGTGCCAGCAGCCCGGGACAGCAAGAGACCCAGTACTTC.

The chain links TRBV19 to TRBJ1-5; D is perhaps TRBD1 (6 bases). V lost 4 bases to trimming and J lost 4 bases, with 8 bases between them. This CDR3 has 13 residues. CDR1 is LNHDA and CDR2 is SQIVND in the germline V gene (reference sequence). CDR3 bases: TGTGCCAGTAGTAGGGACAAGAATCAGCCCCAGCATTTT. This encodes CASSRDKNQPQHF.

This rearrangement joins TRBV20-1 to TRBJ1-1; the D is unclear. The CDR3 sequence is 11 residues long. Germline loops: CDR1 DFQATT, CDR2 SNEGSKA (reference sequence). V was pared by 6 bases and J by 7 bases, with 12 bases between. In DNA, the CDR3 is TGCAGTGCCTATGGTCGCGATGAAGCTTTCTTT. This sequence encodes CSAYGRDEAFF.

This chain connects TRBV28 to TRBJ1-5; D call uncertain. CDR3 length: 15 residues. The germline V gene encodes CDR1 MDHEN and CDR2 SYDVKM. The V end lost 3 bases, the J end lost 2 bases, and 11 bases lay between the germline ends. The CDR3 loop is CASSLSQHGNQPQHF. As DNA, the CDR3 is TGTGCCAGCAGTTTGTCGCAACATGGCAATCAGCCCCAGCATTTT.

The V call is TRBV5-1, the J call TRBJ2-5, with D possibly being TRBD2 (6 bases). CDR3 length: 14 amino acids. Germline values: CDR1 SGHRS, CDR2 YFSETQ. Trimming removed 1 base at V and 5 bases at J, with 12 bases between. In DNA, the CDR3 is TGCGCCAGCAGCTTGTACGGGAGTGGGGAGACCCAGTACTTC. As protein: CASSLYGSGETQYF.

The genes are TRBV10-2 and TRBJ2-1; 13 bases map to TRBD2. This CDR3 is 18 amino acids long. Germline CDR1 is WSHSY and CDR2 is SAAADI. The J segment lost 4 bases and the V segment lost 0 bases, leaving 6 bases of the junction unmatched. The DNA of the CDR3 is TGCGCCAGCAGTGAGTCCTCGGGACTAGCGGGGAAATACAATGAGCAGTTCTTC. Protein sequence: CASSESSGLAGKYNEQFF.

V is TRBV28 and J is TRBJ1-6, with 9 bases identical to TRBD1. Germline trimming cut 7 bases from V and 7 bases from J; bases unmatched to any gene: 5. CDR1 and CDR2 from the germline V gene are MDHEN and SYDVKM. The CDR3 is 14 residues long. As DNA, the CDR3 is TGTGCCAGCAAATTAGGGACAGGGAATTCACCCCTCCACTTT. Its translation is CASKLGTGNSPLHF. Full variable domain (missing parts from reference TRBV28 and TRBJ1-6): DVKVTQSSRYLVKRTGEKVFLECVQDMDHENMFWYRQDPGLGLRLIYFSYDVKMKEKGDIPEGYSVSREKKERFSLILESASTNQTSMYLCASKLGTGNSPLHFGNGTRLTVT.

The V gene is TRBV28, the J gene TRBJ1-5, with TRBD1 matching over 8 bases. J gave up 7 bases and V 7 bases, and 9 bases lay outside the gene matches. Germline loops: CDR1 MDHEN, CDR2 SYDVKM. The CDR3 runs to 14 residues. The CDR3 reads CASNPDRVAQPQHF. CDR3 DNA sequence: TGTGCCAGCAATCCGGACAGGGTGGCGCAGCCCCAGCATTTT.

V is TRBV6-6 and J is TRBJ2-3; TRBD2 is a possible D gene (5 bases). The CDR3 is 14 residues long. Trimming removed 5 bases from V and 2 bases from J, with 11 bases in between. Germline CDR1 and CDR2: MNHNY and SVGAGI (reference sequence). Written as DNA, the CDR3 is TGTGCCAGCAGTCCAACCGGGAACACAGATACGCAGTATTTT. Encoded protein: CASSPTGNTDTQYF.

By sample share, this clone is large. Different DNA sequences within this sample yield the same CDR3. The rearrangement links TRBV18 to TRBJ2-7, with D maybe TRBD2 (5 bases). The V gene lost 3 bases and the J gene lost 6 bases, with 12 bases spanning the gap. Germline V gene data show CDR1 as KGHSH and CDR2 as LQKENI. The CDR3 is 13 residues long. In DNA, the CDR3 is TGTGCCAGCTCACCGCGTGCGAGGGCCGAGCAGTACTTC. This gives the protein CASSPRARAEQYF.

This chain uses TRBV28 with TRBJ2-3, with 13 nucleotides matching TRBD2. Germline loops: CDR1 MDHEN, CDR2 SYDVKM. CDR3 length: 20 residues. V lost 6 bases and J lost 0; bases outside the gene matches: 15. The CDR3, as DNA: TGTGCCAGCAGACCCGTTAGGGGGACTAGCGGGATCCCTAGCACAGATACGCAGTATTTT. This codes for CASRPVRGTSGIPSTDTQYF.

The genes are TRBV27 and TRBJ1-1; a possible D gene is TRBD1 (6 bases). CDR1 MNHEY and CDR2 SMNVEV come from the germline V gene (reference sequence). V lost 7 bases, J lost 3 bases, and 21 bases lay in between. The CDR3 has 16 residues. The CDR3 DNA follows: TGTGCCAGCAAGGTGCTAGCAGGACAGACGGACACTGAAGCTTTCTTT. This codes for CASKVLAGQTDTEAFF.

The J gene is TRBJ2-7, the V gene TRBV28; D is perhaps TRBD2 (6 bases). CDR1 MDHEN and CDR2 SYDVKM come from the germline V gene. This CDR3 contains 12 residues. Written as DNA, the CDR3 is TGTTCCACGGGAGTCAACTCCTACGAGCAGTACTTC. Amino acids: CSTGVNSYEQYF.

The CDR3 DNA reads as TGTGCCAGCAGAAAAAGGGGGTCTGGGGCCAACGTCCTGACTTTC. Residues: CASRKRGSGANVLTF. The rearrangement uses TRBV6-5 and TRBJ2-6; D perhaps matches TRBD1 (6 bases). Germline values: CDR1 MNHEY, CDR2 SVGAGI. This CDR3 has 15 amino acids. Trimming took off 6 bases at V and 1 base at J, with 10 bases between the two ends.

The rearrangement joins TRBV9 to TRBJ1-6, with a possible D match to TRBD1 (5 bases). The CDR3 runs to 16 residues. V was clipped by 4 bases and J by 6 bases, with 17 bases between them. Germline CDR1 SGDLS, CDR2 YYNGEE. The chain's CDR3 is CASSPNADGGNSPLHF. CDR3 nucleotides: TGTGCCAGCAGCCCAAACGCGGACGGGGGTAATTCACCCCTCCACTTT. Drawing the rest from reference TRBV9 and TRBJ1-6, the complete variable domain is DSGVTQTPKHLITATGQRVTLRCSPRSGDLSVYWYQQSLDQGLQFLIQYYNGEERAKGNILERFSAQQFPDLHSELNLSSLELGDSALYFCASSPNADGGNSPLHFGNGTRLTVT.

The V call is TRBV27, the J call TRBJ1-2; D is unclear. Trimming cost V 2 bases and J 7 bases, with 11 bases left between them. This CDR3 is 13 amino acids long. Per germline, CDR1 MNHEY and CDR2 SMNVEV (reference sequence). The CDR3 DNA sequence: TGTGCCAGCAGTTTAACCGGGTCTCGTGGCTACACCTTC. Translating gives CASSLTGSRGYTF.

The chain carries TRBV7-9 and TRBJ1-2, with D possibly TRBD1 on 5 matching bases. V lost 0 bases to trimming and J lost 5 bases, with 7 bases between them. CDR3 size: 13 residues. From germline, CDR1 is SEHNR and CDR2 FQNEAQ (reference sequence). As DNA, the CDR3 is TGTGCCAGCAGCTTAGCGGGGGGTTATGGCTACACCTTC. Translating gives CASSLAGGYGYTF.

The CDR3 DNA reads TGCGCCAGCAGCCAGCTGCCGGGACAGGGGTGGAACACCTTC. Translation: CASSQLPGQGWNTF. J is TRBJ1-2 and V is TRBV4-1, with 10 bases aligning to TRBD1. The CDR3 covers 14 residues. With V trimmed by 3 bases and J by 12 bases, 10 bases remained unmatched. Germline values: CDR1 MGHRA, CDR2 YSYEKL.